These 15 T cell receptor beta chains originate from one sample sequenced in a study of Graves' ophthalmopathy and Graves' hyperthyroidism. As the template, RNA transcripts were used to amplify TCR beta CDR3 regions. An initial RT-PCR round employing HTBI primers preceded a second-round multiplex PCR. TCRdb re-derived calls from the multiplex PCR reads in MiXCR, one entry per CDR3 protein. The table lists roughly 500,000 distinct CDR3 sequences, roughly 14% of them singletons. Sequencing was performed on blood. The receptors stem from a woman younger than 45 with Graves' ophthalmopathy.

This rearrangement joins TRBV27 to TRBJ2-5; no clear D gene. The CDR3 covers 13 residues. Germline CDR1 reads MNHEY; CDR2 reads SMNVEV (reference sequence). The ends were cut back, 6 bases at V and 5 bases at J, with 13 bases in the middle. CDR3 sequence: CASSERNRETQYF. CDR3 coding DNA: TGTGCCAGCAGCGAAAGGAATAGGGAGACCCAGTACTTC.

This clonotype was seen only a few times. A single base separates this from a much larger clone, so it may be a read error. The V and J genes are TRBV30 and TRBJ2-2; 10 positions match TRBD1. CDR3 length: 16 amino acids. Germline lookup yields CDR1 GTSNPN and CDR2 SVGIG (reference sequence). CDR3 protein: CAWSDRDRGYTGELCF. CDR3 bases: TGTGCCTGGAGTGACCGGGACAGGGGTTACACCGGGGAGCTGTGTTTT.

This clonotype was seen ten or more times. The chain is built from TRBV20-1 and TRBJ2-7; 9 nucleotides align to TRBD1. The germline V gene has CDR1 DFQATT and CDR2 SNEGSKA (reference sequence). V shed 5 bases and J 3 bases; nucleotides not matched to a gene: 5. The CDR3 covers 13 residues. The CDR3 region is CSAGKGQGYEQYF. For the CDR3, the DNA is TGCAGTGCTGGGAAGGGACAGGGCTACGAGCAGTACTTC.

This clonotype was found a few times. In DNA form, the CDR3 reads TGTGCCAGCAGCGACCCACAGGGGGCTCCTCACACCGGGGAGCTGTTTTTT. Translated, it gives CASSDPQGAPHTGELFF. The chain has TRBV9 and TRBJ2-2; TRBD1 aligns across 9 bases. V lost 3 bases to trimming and J lost 3 bases; unmatched junction nucleotides: 9. The germline CDR1 and CDR2 sequences are SGDLS and YYNGEE. This CDR3 contains 17 residues.

This clonotype was recorded many times. The rearrangement joins TRBV12-3 or TRBV12-4 to TRBJ2-7; perhaps D is TRBD1 or TRBD2 (6 bases each). This CDR3 is 14 amino acids long. V shed 5 bases and J shed 9 bases, with 20 bases lying between them. CDR3 coding DNA: TGTGCCAGCAGTCGAGAGGGGGGCCCTCATGGGCAGTACTTC. Amino acid sequence: CASSREGGPHGQYF.

This chain uses TRBV6-1 with TRBJ2-2; TRBD1 agrees at 10 bases. The CDR3 extends over 15 amino acids. The germline gives CDR1 MNHNS, CDR2 SASEGT. The ends lost 7 bases at V and 6 bases at J; junction bases unmatched: 8. The CDR3 DNA sequence: TGTGCCAGCACCTGGACAGGGGGTAACCCCGGGGAGCTGTTTTTT. It encodes CASTWTGGNPGELFF.

This clonotype turned up a few times. CDR3 bases: TGCGCCAGCAGCGATAACTTTCTTTACGACCGGAGCAATCAGCCCCAGCATTTT. Its protein is CASSDNFLYDRSNQPQHF. The chain combines TRBV4-1 with TRBJ1-5; D unclear. With 5 bases removed from V and 1 base from J, the gap between germline ends came to 21 bases. The CDR3 extends over 18 amino acids. The germline CDR1 and CDR2 sequences are MGHRA and YSYEKL.

The chain couples TRBV7-9 to TRBJ1-2, with unresolved D. Germline assignment: CDR1 SEHNR and CDR2 FQNEAQ (reference sequence). CDR3 length equals 15 residues. Trimming removed 1 base at V and 1 base at J, with 10 bases between. This chain's CDR3 is CASSLVVAVNYGYTF. The CDR3 region has the DNA TGTGCCAGCAGCTTAGTTGTCGCGGTTAACTATGGCTACACCTTC.

This clonotype was counted ten times or more. At one end, the junction sequence differs from germline, possibly due to a read error. The V call is TRBV7-7, the J call TRBJ1-1; D is unresolved. The CDR3 is 13 amino acids. CDR1 and CDR2 from the germline V gene are SSHAT and FNYEAQ (reference sequence). The CDR3 is CASSYNPYTEVFF. CDR3 DNA sequence: TGTGCTAGCAGTTACAACCCGTACACTGAAGTTTTCTTT.

This clonotype was seen at least ten times. V is TRBV14 and J is TRBJ1-2; D gene uncertain. Deletions cut 1 base from V and 3 bases from J, with 6 bases between. Germline assignment: CDR1 SGHDN and CDR2 FVKESK. This CDR3 is built from 13 residues. CDR3 sequence (DNA): TGTGCCAGCAGCCAAGGGGCGGACTATGGCTACACCTTC. This encodes CASSQGADYGYTF.

The table lists this clonotype with many counts. At one end, the junction sequence differs from germline, possibly due to a read error. V gene TRBV20-1 combines with J gene TRBJ2-5, with a weak D call TRBD2 (6 bases). The CDR3 sequence is 13 residues long. In germline, CDR1 is DFQATT, CDR2 SNEGSKA (reference sequence). The CDR3 reads CRASHGTDETQYF. The CDR3 nucleotides read TGCCGTGCTAGTCACGGGACTGACGAGACCCAGTACTTC.

This clonotype was seen repeatedly, ten times or more. The chain is built from TRBV2 and TRBJ2-7; TRBD1 matches at 9 bases. The CDR3 loop spans 16 amino acids. V lost 7 bases to trimming and J lost 2 bases; unmatched junction nucleotides: 12. Germline loops: CDR1 SNHLY, CDR2 FYNNEI. CDR3 coding DNA: TGTGCCAGCACCATACCGGGACAGGGAGCTACCTACGAGCAGTACTTC. Its protein product is CASTIPGQGATYEQYF.

The chain combines TRBV29-1 with TRBJ1-1; D not certain. CDR3 size: 14 residues. The germline gives CDR1 SQVTM, CDR2 ANQGSEA. Trimming removed 6 bases at V and 5 bases at J, with 19 bases between. The CDR3 DNA is TGCAGCGTAGACCCTCACGCGGGAAGGACTGAAGCTTTCTTT. It translates to CSVDPHAGRTEAFF.

This clonotype has ten or more counts. The chain couples TRBV14 to TRBJ2-5, with 10 bases identical to TRBD2. Germline V gene data show CDR1 as SGHDN and CDR2 as FVKESK. The CDR3 has 17 residues. V shed 3 bases, J shed 2 bases, and the junction held 9 bases outside the gene matches. The CDR3 is CASSQPPGLAWQETQYF. The CDR3 coding sequence is TGTGCCAGCAGCCAGCCTCCGGGACTAGCGTGGCAAGAGACCCAGTACTTC.

This clonotype occurred many times. The chain combines TRBV15 with TRBJ1-1; unclear D gene. CDR3 size: 14 residues. The germline CDR1 and CDR2 sequences are LNHNV and YYDKDF (reference sequence). V was pared by 5 bases and J by 0 bases, with 10 bases between. The CDR3 nucleotides read TGTGCCACCAGCCCCGAGACGGTGAACACTGAAGCTTTCTTT. Protein sequence: CATSPETVNTEAFF.